The 24 T cell receptor beta chains given below trace back to one sample, sequenced in a study of T cells in women clearing cervical HPV infection. Libraries were prepared by immunoSEQ multiplex PCR; TCRdb keeps only in-frame clonotypes and omits some of them. The sample has tens of thousands of clones, and its top ten clones hold around 7.6%. The sample was blood buffy coat. These receptors all come from a woman aged 18 to 75 with a cervical HPV16 infection that either progressed to CIN3+ or cleared (not recorded which).

Notes on this clone: The read comes to an end 3 residues before the CDR3 does, leaving the germline J gene to fill in the end. This chain connects TRBV19 to TRBJ1-2; perhaps TRBD1 as D (6 bases). The ends were cut back, 7 bases at V and 0 bases at J, with 12 bases in the middle. The CDR3 has 14 residues. Germline V gene lookup returns CDR1 LNHDA and CDR2 SQIVND (reference sequence). CDR3 sequence: CASTTQGANYGYTF. The sequenced part of the CDR3 DNA is TGTGCCAGTACCACACAGGGTGCTAACTATGGC.

As to this clone: The read falls 3 residues short of the CDR3 end, and the missing part is taken from the germline J gene. The chain links TRBV20-1 to TRBJ2-7; TRBD2 aligns across 7 bases. The J segment lost 4 bases and the V segment lost 0 bases, leaving 6 bases of the junction unmatched. The CDR3 is made up of 14 amino acids. The germline V gene encodes CDR1 DFQATT and CDR2 SNEGSKA (reference sequence). The CDR3 spells CSARDLQREYEQYF. CDR3 bases read: TGCAGTGCTAGAGATCTCCAGCGGGAATACGAG.

As regards this clone: The read stops 3 residues short of the end of the CDR3; the missing end is completed from the germline J gene. V usage is TRBV5-1 and J usage is TRBJ1-1; tentatively, D is TRBD1 (5 bases). The V end lost 4 bases, the J end lost 0 bases, and 16 bases lay between the germline ends. The CDR3 contains 16 residues. The V gene's germline CDR1 is SGHRS and CDR2 YFSETQ. The covered CDR3 bases are TGCGCCAGCAGCGCGTATGGAGGGGCTATGAACACTGAA. Protein sequence: CASSAYGGAMNTE. The whole CDR3 sequence is CASSAYGGAMNTEAFF.

With respect to this clone: The read is 3 residues too short to cover the CDR3 end, so that end is filled in from the germline J gene. This chain links TRBV5-6 with TRBJ1-3, with D hard to call. Germline V gene lookup returns CDR1 SGHDT and CDR2 YYEEEE. The germline V and J ends were trimmed by 0 bases and 1 base, with 5 bases remaining between them. The CDR3 has 14 amino acids. The sequenced part of the CDR3 DNA is TGTGCCAGCAGCTTGGCCCTATCTGGAAACACC. The encoded protein is CASSLALSGNT. The complete CDR3 protein is CASSLALSGNTIYF.

A note on this clone: The read ends 3 residues shy of where the CDR3 ends; the end is completed using the germline J gene. Other nucleotide sequences in the sample specify the same CDR3. The genes are TRBV5-4 and TRBJ2-5; D may be TRBD1 (6 bases). The CDR3 has 14 residues. Trimming pared 3 bases from V and 1 base from J, leaving 10 bases between. CDR1 and CDR2 from the germline V gene are SGHNT and YYREEE (reference sequence). This chain's CDR3 is CASSSGQIQETQYF. Partial CDR3 DNA: TGTGCCAGCAGCTCTGGACAGATCCAAGAGACC. Combining the CDR3 with reference TRBV5-4 and TRBJ2-5 gives the whole variable domain ETGVTQSPTHLIKTRGQQVTLRCSSQSGHNTVSWYQQALGQGPQFIFQYYREEENGRGNFPPRFSGLQFPNYSSELNVNALELDDSALYLCASSSGQIQETQYFGPGTRLLVL.

A remark on this clone: The read terminates 3 residues ahead of where the CDR3 ends, so the germline J gene completes it. The genes are TRBV28 and TRBJ1-1; weak D call: TRBD1 (6 bases). Trimming cost V 9 bases and J 4 bases, with 18 bases left between them. In germline, CDR1 is MDHEN, CDR2 SYDVKM. The CDR3 is made up of 14 amino acids. The CDR3 reads CASITGPLGTEAFF. The CDR3 DNA, read in part, is TGTGCCAGTATAACAGGGCCTCTCGGCACTGAA.

CDR3 DNA, as far as it was read: TGCGCCAGCAGCAAAACGGCTAGCGGGAGGGGGAATGAG. Its translation is CASSKTASGRGNE. The entire CDR3 protein is CASSKTASGRGNEQFF. The chain links TRBV5-1 to TRBJ2-1; 12 nucleotides agree with TRBD2. The read halts 3 residues ahead of the CDR3 end, with the missing end drawn from the germline J gene. Per germline, CDR1 SGHRS and CDR2 YFSETQ. V trimming: 4 bases; J trimming: 7 bases; junction bases outside the gene matches: 9. The CDR3 consists of 16 residues.

As concerns this clone: The CDR3 is cut off 3 residues early in the read; its end comes from the germline J gene. The gene calls are TRBV20-1 and TRBJ2-5, with a tentative D call TRBD1 (6 bases). V lost 6 bases and J 4 bases, leaving 12 bases between the germline ends. CDR3 size: 12 residues. Germline V gene lookup returns CDR1 DFQATT and CDR2 SNEGSKA (reference sequence). The CDR3 loop reads CSALDRVETQYF. The CDR3 bases that were read are TGCAGTGCCCTGGACAGAGTAGAGACC.

To note about this clone: The sequenced fragment ends 3 residues before the CDR3 boundary, so the rest is inferred from the germline J gene. The chain uses TRBV28 and TRBJ1-5, with 12 bases matching TRBD1. V lost 2 bases, J lost 7 bases, and 6 bases stayed unmatched. The CDR3 spans 16 residues. Germline V gene lookup returns CDR1 MDHEN and CDR2 SYDVKM. CDR3 sequence: CASSLIGTGGVQPQHF. CDR3 DNA, as far as it was read: TGTGCCAGCAGTTTAATTGGGACAGGGGGCGTCCAGCCC.

Points on this clone: The read terminates 3 residues before the CDR3 end, so the remaining end is supplied by the germline J gene. The chain combines TRBV4-1 with TRBJ1-5; possibly TRBD1 for D (6 bases). The CDR3 covers 16 residues. V was cut by 0 bases and J by 9 bases, with 18 bases left in between. From germline, CDR1 is MGHRA and CDR2 YSYEKL. CDR3 bases read: TGCGCCAGCAGCCAAGATATCACAGGGTCGCCATCGCCC. It specifies CASSQDITGSPSP. The full CDR3 protein reads CASSQDITGSPSPQHF.

Concerning this clone itself: The CDR3 end falls 3 residues outside the read, so it is completed with the germline J gene. The rearrangement joins TRBV20-1 to TRBJ2-3; TRBD1 agrees at 7 bases. The germline gives CDR1 DFQATT, CDR2 SNEGSKA (reference sequence). The CDR3 loop spans 13 amino acids. V was clipped by 6 bases and J by 0 bases; unmatched bases: 3. CDR3 sequence reads: CSAWDSSTDTQYF. The DNA read from the CDR3 is TGCAGTGCCTGGGACAGCAGCACAGATACG.

On this clone itself: The read falls 3 residues short of the CDR3 end, and the missing part is taken from the germline J gene. The chain has TRBV6-2 or TRBV6-3 and TRBJ2-4, with a weak D call TRBD1 (6 bases). Per germline, CDR1 MNHEY and CDR2 SVGEGT. The CDR3 spans 17 residues. V lost 2 bases and J lost 0, with 14 bases in between. The CDR3 loop reads CASSYRRQEIAKNIQYF. The part of the CDR3 DNA that was read is TGTGCCAGCAGTTACAGGCGACAGGAAATAGCCAAAAACATT.

Comment on this clone: With the read ending 3 residues before the CDR3 end, the germline J gene is used to fill in that end. V usage is TRBV7-2 and J usage is TRBJ2-1, with 7 positions matching TRBD1. Germline lookup yields CDR1 SGHTA and CDR2 FQGNSA. The length of the CDR3 is 12 residues. V was pared by 9 bases and J by 6 bases, with 5 bases of the junction left unmatched. The sequenced CDR3 bases are TGTGCCAGACGGGACAGTGGCAATGAG. This codes for CARRDSGNE. The full CDR3 reads CARRDSGNEQFF.

Regarding this clone: The read ends 3 residues shy of where the CDR3 ends; the end is completed using the germline J gene. The chain couples TRBV29-1 to TRBJ1-4, with 8 bases aligning to TRBD1. This CDR3 has 18 amino acids. Germline V gene data show CDR1 as SQVTM and CDR2 as ANQGSEA. Germline trimming cut 4 bases from V and 2 bases from J; bases unmatched to any gene: 15. The CDR3 region is CSVGVRGSSGGTNEKLFF. The CDR3 DNA, read in part, is TGCAGCGTTGGGGTTCGCGGATCTTCAGGGGGCACTAATGAAAAA.

With regard to this clone: The read stops 3 residues short of the end of the CDR3; the missing end is completed from the germline J gene. The chain carries TRBV7-3 and TRBJ2-1; the match to TRBD2 covers 11 bases. The CDR3 is 17 residues long. Germline lookup yields CDR1 SGHTA and CDR2 FQGTGA. J was trimmed by 4 bases and V by 4 bases; bases with no gene match: 9. The CDR3 sequence is CASSSLPGLADYNEQFF. CDR3 DNA, as far as it was read: TGTGCCAGCAGCTCCTTGCCGGGACTAGCGGATTACAATGAG. Filled out from reference TRBV7-3 and TRBJ2-1, the complete variable domain reads GAGVSQTPSNKVTEKGKYVELRCDPISGHTALYWYRQSLGQGPEFLIYFQGTGAADDSGLPNDRFFAVRPEGSVSTLKIQRTERGDSAVYLCASSSLPGLADYNEQFFGPGTRLTVL.

Concerning this clone itself: The read comes to an end 3 residues before the CDR3 does, leaving the germline J gene to fill in the end. This sequence joins TRBV29-1 and TRBJ1-1, with 9 bases fitting TRBD1. The germline V gene has CDR1 SQVTM and CDR2 ANQGSEA. The CDR3 has 13 residues. J gave up 4 bases and V 7 bases, and 7 bases lay outside the gene matches. This CDR3 reads CSGGQGGVTEAFF. The CDR3 bases that were read are TGCAGCGGGGGACAGGGTGGGGTCACTGAA.

Details on this clone: Sequencing ends 3 residues short of the CDR3 end; the germline J gene provides the rest. The chain is built from TRBV19 and TRBJ2-7; tentatively, D is TRBD1 (7 bases). Per the germline V gene, CDR1 is LNHDA and CDR2 is SQIVND (reference sequence). The CDR3 extends over 15 amino acids. V lost 2 bases and J lost 5, with 16 bases in between. CDR3 region: CASSILLQGEDEQYF. The covered CDR3 bases are TGTGCCAGTAGTATATTACTTCAGGGGGAGGACGAG. The full variable domain, completed using reference TRBV19 and TRBJ2-7, is DGGITQSPKYLFRKEGQNVTLSCEQNLNHDAMYWYRQDPGQGLRLIYYSQIVNDFQKGDIAEGYSVSREKKESFPLTVTSAQKNPTAFYLCASSILLQGEDEQYFGPGTRLTVT.

Concerning this clone: With the read ending 3 residues before the CDR3 end, the germline J gene is used to fill in that end. This chain connects TRBV4-1 to TRBJ1-2, with D possibly being TRBD1 (5 bases). The CDR3 totals 14 residues. CDR1 MGHRA and CDR2 YSYEKL come from the germline V gene. The V end was cut by 0 bases, the J end by 7 bases, with 12 bases between. The sequenced part of the CDR3 DNA is TGCGCCAGCAGCCAAGATGCAGGGTTTGGTGGC. It encodes CASSQDAGFGG. The full CDR3 reads CASSQDAGFGGYTF.

Details on this clone: The CDR3 is cut off 3 residues early in the read; its end comes from the germline J gene. This chain connects TRBV15 to TRBJ2-1, with D possibly TRBD1 on 6 matching bases. The V end lost 0 bases, the J end lost 8 bases, and 8 bases lay between the germline ends. The germline V gene has CDR1 LNHNV and CDR2 YYDKDF (reference sequence). This CDR3 contains 13 residues. The CDR3 reads CATSRDPGDEQFF. CDR3 bases read: TGTGCCACCAGCAGAGATCCAGGGGATGAG.

On this clone: The read gets to within 3 residues of the CDR3 end, and the germline J gene fills in the rest. The chain has TRBV29-1 and TRBJ2-7, with D possibly TRBD1 on 7 matching bases. The germline V and J ends were trimmed by 6 bases and 1 base, with 19 bases remaining between them. In germline, CDR1 is SQVTM, CDR2 ANQGSEA. There are 15 residues in the CDR3. The CDR3 DNA, read in part, is TGCAGCGTCGAATACACAGGGGACTCTTCCTACGAG. Protein: CSVEYTGDSSYE. The whole CDR3 reads CSVEYTGDSSYEQYF.

For this clone: The DNA ends 3 residues before the CDR3 does, and the rest of the CDR3 is filled in from the germline J gene. V gene TRBV18 combines with J gene TRBJ1-1, with 7 bases aligning to TRBD1. Germline trimming cut 5 bases from V and 3 bases from J; bases unmatched to any gene: 3. This CDR3 contains 13 residues. Germline V lookup: CDR1 KGHSH, CDR2 LQKENI. The part of the CDR3 DNA that was read is TGTGCCAGCTCAACAGGGACAGACACTGAA. It specifies CASSTGTDTE. The complete CDR3 sequence is CASSTGTDTEAFF.

About this clone itself: The missing CDR3 end, 3 residues past where the read stops, is filled in from the germline J gene. The chain employs TRBV7-9 and TRBJ2-3, with TRBD2 matching 9 bases. This CDR3 has 15 amino acids. In germline, CDR1 is SEHNR, CDR2 FQNEAQ (reference sequence). V was clipped by 2 bases and J by 3 bases; unmatched bases: 3. The part of the CDR3 DNA that was read is TGTGCCAGCAGCTTATCCAGCGGGGGGACAGATACG. Protein product: CASSLSSGGTDT. The entire CDR3 is CASSLSSGGTDTQYF. Filled out from reference TRBV7-9 and TRBJ2-3, the complete variable domain reads DTGVSQNPRHKITKRGQNVTFRCDPISEHNRLYWYRQTLGQGPEFLTYFQNEAQLEKSRLLSDRFSAERPKGSFSTLEIQRTEQGDSAMYLCASSLSSGGTDTQYFGPGTRLTVL.

Details on this clone: Relative to the germline gene, one junction end is altered; a read error may explain this. The CDR3 is cut off 3 residues early in the read; its end comes from the germline J gene. The J gene is TRBJ1-5, the V gene TRBV5-1, with D hard to call. CDR3 length: 15 amino acids. From germline, CDR1 is SGHRS and CDR2 YFSETQ. CDR3 bases read: TGCGTCAGCAGCTTGTGGGCAGGCACTGACCAGCCC. Its protein product is CVSSLWAGTDQP. The complete CDR3 reads CVSSLWAGTDQPQHF. Using reference TRBV5-1 and TRBJ1-5 for the parts outside the CDR3, the full variable domain is KAGVTQTPRYLIKTRGQQVTLSCSPISGHRSVSWYQQTPGQGLQFLFEYFSETQRNKGNFPGRFSGRQFSNSRSEMNVSTLELGDSALYLCVSSLWAGTDQPQHFGDGTRLSIL.

Details on this clone: The read terminates 3 residues before the CDR3 end, so the remaining end is supplied by the germline J gene. This chain uses TRBV7-9 with TRBJ2-3; D not resolved. Trimming pared 6 bases from V and 0 bases from J, leaving 10 bases between. CDR1 and CDR2 (germline): SEHNR, FQNEAQ (reference sequence). The CDR3 totals 14 residues. This CDR3 reads CASRLSISTDTQYF. Incomplete CDR3 DNA: TGTGCCAGCAGGCTTTCTATTAGCACAGATACG. The variable domain in full, with the rest retrieved from reference TRBV7-9 and TRBJ2-3, is DTGVSQNPRHKITKRGQNVTFRCDPISEHNRLYWYRQTLGQGPEFLTYFQNEAQLEKSRLLSDRFSAERPKGSFSTLEIQRTEQGDSAMYLCASRLSISTDTQYFGPGTRLTVL.